The TCR beta chain described here comes from a study of blood T cell repertoires in COVID-19. About the study: Both acute and convalescent COVID-19 samples were obtained from the United States, Italy and Spain.

TCRdb keeps only in-frame clones here, not all; method: immunoSEQ multiplex PCR. The table records roughly 120,000 clones, roughly nine tenths of them present only once. V gave up 6 bases and J gave up 5 bases, with 16 bases separating them. Per the germline V gene, CDR1 is SNHLY and CDR2 is FYNNEI. The CDR3 spans 15 residues. The receptor was isolated from a man in his sixties with COVID-19, enrolled during active disease. This rearrangement joins TRBV2 to TRBJ1-4; D perhaps matches TRBD1 (6 bases). Sequenced: peripheral blood. CDR3 nucleotide sequence: TGTGCCAGCAGCGCCTCTGGACAGCCGAATGAAAAACTGTTTTTT. This gives the protein CASSASGQPNEKLFF.